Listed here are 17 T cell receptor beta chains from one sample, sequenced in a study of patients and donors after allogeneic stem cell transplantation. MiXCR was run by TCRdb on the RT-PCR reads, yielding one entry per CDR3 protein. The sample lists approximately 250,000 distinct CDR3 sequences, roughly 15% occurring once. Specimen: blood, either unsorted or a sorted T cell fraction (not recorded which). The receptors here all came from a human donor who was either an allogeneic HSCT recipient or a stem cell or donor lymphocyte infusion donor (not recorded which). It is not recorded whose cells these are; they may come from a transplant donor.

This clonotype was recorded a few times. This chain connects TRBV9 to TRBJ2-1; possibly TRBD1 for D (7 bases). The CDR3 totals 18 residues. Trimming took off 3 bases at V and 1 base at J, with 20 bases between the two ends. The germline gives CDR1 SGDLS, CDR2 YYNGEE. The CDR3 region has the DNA TGTGCCAGCAGCGAGGGGGCTTTGACTAGAGTGTCCTACAATGAGCAGTTCTTC. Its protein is CASSEGALTRVSYNEQFF.

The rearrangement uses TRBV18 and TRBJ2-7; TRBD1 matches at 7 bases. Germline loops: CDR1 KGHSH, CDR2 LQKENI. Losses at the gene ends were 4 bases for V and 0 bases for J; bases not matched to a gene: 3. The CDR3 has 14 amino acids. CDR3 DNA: TGTGCCAGCTCACGACAGGGTAGCTCCTACGAGCAGTACTTC. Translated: CASSRQGSSYEQYF.

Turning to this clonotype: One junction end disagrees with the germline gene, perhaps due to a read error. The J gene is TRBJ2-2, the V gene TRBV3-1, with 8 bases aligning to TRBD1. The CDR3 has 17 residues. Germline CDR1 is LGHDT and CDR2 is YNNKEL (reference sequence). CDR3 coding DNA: TGCGCCAGCAGCCAAGAGGAGACAGGGGTCAACACCGGGGAGCTGTTTTTT. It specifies CASSQEETGVNTGELFF.

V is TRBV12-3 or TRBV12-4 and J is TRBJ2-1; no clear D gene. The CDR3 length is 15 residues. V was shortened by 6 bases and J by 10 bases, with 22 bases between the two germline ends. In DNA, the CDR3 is TGTGCCAGCAGGCTAAACGGCCTAGGGAATGGCGAGCAGTTCTTC. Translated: CASRLNGLGNGEQFF.

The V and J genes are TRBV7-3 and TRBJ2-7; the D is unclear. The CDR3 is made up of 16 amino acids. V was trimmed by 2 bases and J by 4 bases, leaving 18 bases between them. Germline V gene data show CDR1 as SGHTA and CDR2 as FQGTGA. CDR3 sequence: CASSLAPSLDLYEQYF. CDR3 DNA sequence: TGTGCCAGCAGCTTAGCCCCCTCGTTGGATCTGTACGAGCAGTACTTC.

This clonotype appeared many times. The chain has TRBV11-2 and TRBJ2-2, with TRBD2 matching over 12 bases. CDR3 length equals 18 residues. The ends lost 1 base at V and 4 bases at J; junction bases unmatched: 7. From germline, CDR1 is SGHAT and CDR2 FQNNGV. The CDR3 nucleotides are TGTGCCAGCAGCTTAGTCCTAGCGGGGGGGCCTAGCACCGGGGAGCTGTTTTTT. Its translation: CASSLVLAGGPSTGELFF.

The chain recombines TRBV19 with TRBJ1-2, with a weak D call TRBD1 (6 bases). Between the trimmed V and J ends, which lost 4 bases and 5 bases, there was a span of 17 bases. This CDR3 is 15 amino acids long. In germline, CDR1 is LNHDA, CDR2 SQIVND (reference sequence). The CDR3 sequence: CASSTEYRDGYGYTF. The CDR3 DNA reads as TGTGCCAGTAGTACCGAGTACAGGGATGGGTATGGCTACACCTTC.

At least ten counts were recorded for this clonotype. Here the CDR3 DNA reads TGTGCCAGCAGCTACGCGGGGGGGAACAATGAGCAGTTCTTC. Translating gives CASSYAGGNNEQFF. This chain uses TRBV6-5 with TRBJ2-1; 9 bases agree with TRBD2. V was clipped by 6 bases and J by 5 bases; unmatched bases: 5. The germline V gene encodes CDR1 MNHEY and CDR2 SVGAGI. This CDR3 has 14 residues.

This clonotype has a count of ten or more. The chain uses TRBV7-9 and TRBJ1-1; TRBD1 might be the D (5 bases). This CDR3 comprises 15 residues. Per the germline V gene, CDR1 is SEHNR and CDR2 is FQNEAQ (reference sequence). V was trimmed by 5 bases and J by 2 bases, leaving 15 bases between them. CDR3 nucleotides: TGTGCCAGCAGCCGTTTCCCACAGGAAAACACTGAAGCTTTCTTT. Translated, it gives CASSRFPQENTEAFF. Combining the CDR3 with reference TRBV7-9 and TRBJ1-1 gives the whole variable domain DTGVSQNPRHKITKRGQNVTFRCDPISEHNRLYWYRQTLGQGPEFLTYFQNEAQLEKSRLLSDRFSAERPKGSFSTLEIQRTEQGDSAMYLCASSRFPQENTEAFFGQGTRLTVV.

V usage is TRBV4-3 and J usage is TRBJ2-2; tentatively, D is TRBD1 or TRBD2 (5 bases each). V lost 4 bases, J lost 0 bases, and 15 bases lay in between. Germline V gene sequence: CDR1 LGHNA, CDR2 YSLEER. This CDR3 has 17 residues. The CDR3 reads CASSLLAGATNTGELFF. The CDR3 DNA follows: TGCGCCAGCAGCCTACTCGCCGGGGCCACGAACACCGGGGAGCTGTTTTTT.

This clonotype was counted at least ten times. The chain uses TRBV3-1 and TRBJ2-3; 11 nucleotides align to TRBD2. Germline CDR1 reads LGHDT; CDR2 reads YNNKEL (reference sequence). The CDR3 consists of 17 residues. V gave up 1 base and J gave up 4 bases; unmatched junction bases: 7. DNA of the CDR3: TGTGCCAGCAGCCAAGCGGCTAGCGGGGGGCCATCAGATACGCAGTATTTT. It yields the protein CASSQAASGGPSDTQYF.

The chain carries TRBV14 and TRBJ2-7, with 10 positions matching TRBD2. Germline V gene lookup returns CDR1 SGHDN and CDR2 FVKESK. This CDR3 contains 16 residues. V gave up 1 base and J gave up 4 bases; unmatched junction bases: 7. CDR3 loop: CASSQASGRGGYEQYF. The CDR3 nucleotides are TGTGCCAGCAGCCAAGCTAGCGGGAGAGGGGGGTACGAGCAGTACTTC.

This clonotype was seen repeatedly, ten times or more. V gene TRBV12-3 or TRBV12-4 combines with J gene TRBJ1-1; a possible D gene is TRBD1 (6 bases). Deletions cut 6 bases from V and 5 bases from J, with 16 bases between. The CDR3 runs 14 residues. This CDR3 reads CASRRDTLLTEAFF. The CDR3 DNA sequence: TGTGCCAGCAGACGGGACACTTTGTTGACTGAAGCTTTCTTT.

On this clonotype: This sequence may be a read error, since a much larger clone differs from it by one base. CDR3 DNA: TGTGCCAGCAGCGTGTCAGCAGCTAGCAATCAGCCCCAGCATTTT. Translated: CASSVSAASNQPQHF. The chain has TRBV9 and TRBJ1-5; D not certain. Per germline, CDR1 SGDLS and CDR2 YYNGEE. V was trimmed by 2 bases and J by 0 bases, leaving 9 bases between them. The CDR3 extends over 15 amino acids.

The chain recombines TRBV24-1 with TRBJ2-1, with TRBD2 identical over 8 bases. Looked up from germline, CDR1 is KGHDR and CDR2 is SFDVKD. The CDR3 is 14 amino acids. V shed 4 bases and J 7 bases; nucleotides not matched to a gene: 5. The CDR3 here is CATSDGRAGNEQFF. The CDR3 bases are TGTGCCACCAGTGACGGGAGGGCCGGGAATGAGCAGTTCTTC.

CDR3 in amino acids: CASSSATAAYEQYF. The CDR3 nucleotides read TGCGCCAGCAGCTCCGCTACAGCAGCCTACGAGCAGTACTTC. The gene calls are TRBV5-1 and TRBJ2-7, with D uncertain. This CDR3 is 14 amino acids long. CDR1 SGHRS and CDR2 YFSETQ come from the germline V gene. Trimming removed 3 bases from V and 2 bases from J, with 12 bases in between.

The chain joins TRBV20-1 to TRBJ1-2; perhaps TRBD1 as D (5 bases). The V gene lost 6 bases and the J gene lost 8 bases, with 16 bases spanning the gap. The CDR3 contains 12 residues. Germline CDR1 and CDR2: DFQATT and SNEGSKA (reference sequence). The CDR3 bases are TGCAGTGCCCCCCGGGACCACGAAGGCTACACCTTC. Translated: CSAPRDHEGYTF.